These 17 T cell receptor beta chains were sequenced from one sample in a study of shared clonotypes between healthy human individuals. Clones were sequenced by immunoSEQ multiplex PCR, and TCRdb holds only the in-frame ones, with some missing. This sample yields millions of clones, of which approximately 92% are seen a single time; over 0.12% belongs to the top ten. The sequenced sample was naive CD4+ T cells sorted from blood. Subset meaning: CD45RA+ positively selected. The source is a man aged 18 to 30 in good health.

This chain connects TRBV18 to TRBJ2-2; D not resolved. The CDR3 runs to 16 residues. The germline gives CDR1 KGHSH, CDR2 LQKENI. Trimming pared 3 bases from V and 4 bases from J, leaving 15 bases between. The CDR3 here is CASSPNAPSSTGELFF. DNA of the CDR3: TGTGCCAGCTCACCCAACGCTCCGAGCTCCACCGGGGAGCTGTTTTTT.

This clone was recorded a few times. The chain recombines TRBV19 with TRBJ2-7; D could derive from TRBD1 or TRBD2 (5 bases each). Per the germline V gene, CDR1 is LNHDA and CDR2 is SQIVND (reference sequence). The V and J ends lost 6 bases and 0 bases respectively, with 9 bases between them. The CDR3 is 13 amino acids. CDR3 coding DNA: TGTGCCAGTAGGAGGGGAAGCTCCTACGAGCAGTACTTC. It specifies CASRRGSSYEQYF. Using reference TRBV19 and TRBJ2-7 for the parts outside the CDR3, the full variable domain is DGGITQSPKYLFRKEGQNVTLSCEQNLNHDAMYWYRQDPGQGLRLIYYSQIVNDFQKGDIAEGYSVSREKKESFPLTVTSAQKNPTAFYLCASRRGSSYEQYFGPGTRLTVT.

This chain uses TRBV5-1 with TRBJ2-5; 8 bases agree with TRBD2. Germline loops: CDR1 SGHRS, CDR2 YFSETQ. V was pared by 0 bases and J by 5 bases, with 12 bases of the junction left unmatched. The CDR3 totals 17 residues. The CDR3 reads CASSLASGTREMETQYF. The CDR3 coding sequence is TGCGCCAGCAGCTTGGCGTCAGGGACTAGGGAAATGGAGACCCAGTACTTC.

The CDR3 nucleotides read TGTGCCAGCTCACCTTTAGTGAGCGGTATGGCCTACGAGCAGTACTTC. This encodes CASSPLVSGMAYEQYF. The rearrangement links TRBV18 to TRBJ2-7, with TRBD2 as a possible D gene (5 bases). V was clipped by 3 bases and J by 2 bases, with 17 bases between them. This CDR3 contains 16 residues. Germline-derived CDR1 and CDR2 are KGHSH and LQKENI. The whole variable domain, filled in from reference TRBV18 and TRBJ2-7, reads NAGVMQNPRHLVRRRGQEARLRCSPMKGHSHVYWYRQLPEEGLKFMVYLQKENIIDESGMPKERFSAEFPKEGPSILRIQQVVRGDSAAYFCASSPLVSGMAYEQYFGPGTRLTVT.

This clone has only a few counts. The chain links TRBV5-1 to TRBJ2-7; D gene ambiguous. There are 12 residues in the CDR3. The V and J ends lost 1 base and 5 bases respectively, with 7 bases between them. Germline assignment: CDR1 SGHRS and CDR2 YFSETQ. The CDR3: CASSLLEHEQYF. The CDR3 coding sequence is TGCGCCAGCAGCTTGTTGGAGCACGAGCAGTACTTC.

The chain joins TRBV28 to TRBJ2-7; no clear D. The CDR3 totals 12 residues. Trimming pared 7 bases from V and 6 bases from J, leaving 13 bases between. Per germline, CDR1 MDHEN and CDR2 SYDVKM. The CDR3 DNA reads TGTGCCAGCACCGAAACCCCCCTCGAGCAGTACTTC. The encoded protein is CASTETPLEQYF.

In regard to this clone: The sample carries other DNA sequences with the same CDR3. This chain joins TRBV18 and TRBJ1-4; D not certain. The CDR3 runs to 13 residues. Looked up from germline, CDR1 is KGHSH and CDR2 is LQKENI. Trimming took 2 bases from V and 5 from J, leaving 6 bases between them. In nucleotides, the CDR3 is TGTGCCAGCTCACCAGGGCCGAATGAAAAACTGTTTTTT. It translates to CASSPGPNEKLFF.

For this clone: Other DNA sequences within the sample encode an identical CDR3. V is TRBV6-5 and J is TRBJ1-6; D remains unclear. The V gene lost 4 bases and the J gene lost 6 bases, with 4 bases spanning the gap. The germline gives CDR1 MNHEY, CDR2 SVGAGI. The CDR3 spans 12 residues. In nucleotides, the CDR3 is TGTGCCAGCAGTTCCGTTAATTCACCCCTCCACTTT. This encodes CASSSVNSPLHF.

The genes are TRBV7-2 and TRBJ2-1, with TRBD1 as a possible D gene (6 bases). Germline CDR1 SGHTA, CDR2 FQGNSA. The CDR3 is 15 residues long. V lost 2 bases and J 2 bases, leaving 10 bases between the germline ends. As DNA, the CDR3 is TGTGCCAGCAGCTTAAGCCAGGGGCCCTACAATGAGCAGTTCTTC. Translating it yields CASSLSQGPYNEQFF.

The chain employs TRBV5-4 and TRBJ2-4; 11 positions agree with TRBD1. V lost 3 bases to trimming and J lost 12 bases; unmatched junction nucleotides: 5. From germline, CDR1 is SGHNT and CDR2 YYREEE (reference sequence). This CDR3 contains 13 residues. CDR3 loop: CASSWGQGVTQYF. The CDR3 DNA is TGTGCCAGCAGCTGGGGACAGGGGGTCACTCAGTACTTC.

The CDR3 loop is CASSSPSGSRFTDTQYF. The CDR3 DNA sequence: TGTGCCAGCAGTTCCCCGTCAGGGTCCCGGTTCACAGATACGCAGTATTTT. This chain joins TRBV27 and TRBJ2-3, with D perhaps TRBD1 (5 bases). CDR3 length equals 17 residues. Deletions cut 4 bases from V and 2 bases from J, with 19 bases between. Germline CDR1 is MNHEY and CDR2 is SMNVEV (reference sequence).

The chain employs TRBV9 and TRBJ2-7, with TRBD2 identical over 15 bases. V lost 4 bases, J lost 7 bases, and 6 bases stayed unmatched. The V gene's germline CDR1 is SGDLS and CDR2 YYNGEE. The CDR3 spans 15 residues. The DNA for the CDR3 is TGTGCCAGCAGCATATCGGGACTAGCGGGAGGTGAGCAGTACTTC. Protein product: CASSISGLAGGEQYF.

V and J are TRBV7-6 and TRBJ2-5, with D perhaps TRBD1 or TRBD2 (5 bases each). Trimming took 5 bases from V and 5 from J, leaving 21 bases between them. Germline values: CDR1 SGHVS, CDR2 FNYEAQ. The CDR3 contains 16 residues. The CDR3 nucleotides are TGTGCCAGCAGCACCTCGGGTCAGGGCTGGGGGGAGACCCAGTACTTC. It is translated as CASSTSGQGWGETQYF.

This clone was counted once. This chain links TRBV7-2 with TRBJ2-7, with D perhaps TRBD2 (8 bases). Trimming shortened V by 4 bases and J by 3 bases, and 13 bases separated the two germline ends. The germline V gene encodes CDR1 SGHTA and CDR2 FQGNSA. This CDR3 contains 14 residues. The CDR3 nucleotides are TGTGCCAGCAGCTCAGGGGGGACTAGCTACGAGCAGTACTTC. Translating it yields CASSSGGTSYEQYF.

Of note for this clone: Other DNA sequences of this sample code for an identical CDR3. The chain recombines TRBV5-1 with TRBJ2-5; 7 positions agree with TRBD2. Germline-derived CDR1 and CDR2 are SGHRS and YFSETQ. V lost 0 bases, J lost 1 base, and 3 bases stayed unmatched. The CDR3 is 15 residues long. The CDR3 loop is CASSLAGGSQETQYF. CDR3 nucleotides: TGCGCCAGCAGCTTGGCCGGGGGGTCCCAAGAGACCCAGTACTTC.

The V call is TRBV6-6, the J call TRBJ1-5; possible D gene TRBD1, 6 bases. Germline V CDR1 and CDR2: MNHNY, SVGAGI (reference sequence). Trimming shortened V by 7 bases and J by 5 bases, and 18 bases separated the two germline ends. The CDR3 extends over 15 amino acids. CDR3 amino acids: CASTKRGPDDQPQHF. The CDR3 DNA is TGTGCCAGCACCAAGCGGGGGCCGGATGATCAGCCCCAGCATTTT.

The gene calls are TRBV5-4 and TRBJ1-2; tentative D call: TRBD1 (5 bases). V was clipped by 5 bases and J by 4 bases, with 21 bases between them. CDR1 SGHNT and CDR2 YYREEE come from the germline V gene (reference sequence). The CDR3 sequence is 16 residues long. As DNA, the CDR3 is TGTGCCAGCAGAAGGGGAGAGGCGCCAAATACCTATGGCTACACCTTC. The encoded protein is CASRRGEAPNTYGYTF.